A single sample is the source of the 15 T cell receptor beta chains below, sequenced in a study of T cells expressing NK-cell markers. TCRdb re-called the 5' RACE reads; every CDR3 protein appears as one record, without DNA. The table lists more than 120,000 distinct CDR3 sequences. Sequenced material: blood T cells: a sorted CD56 or NKG2C T cell subset, CD4+ or CD8+ T cells, or bulk PBMC T cells (not recorded which). The source of these receptors is a man younger than 35 in good health.

The genes are TRBV6-1 and TRBJ1-5; the D call of TRBD1 rests on TCRdb alone, since no DNA is present to check it. CDR1 is MNHNS and CDR2 is SASEGT in the germline V gene. CDR3 size: 20 residues. This CDR3 reads CASSESRVGRIDLINQPQHF.

The chain has TRBV27 and TRBJ2-1; the TRBD1 assignment by TCRdb is unverifiable without DNA. Per the germline V gene, CDR1 is MNHEY and CDR2 is SMNVEV (reference sequence). The CDR3 runs to 14 residues. The CDR3 reads CASSPGLGSPMKFF.

This chain joins TRBV11-2 and TRBJ1-4; TCRdb reports TRBD1, a call that lacks DNA to check it against. CDR1 and CDR2 from the germline V gene are SGHAT and FQNNGV. The CDR3 extends over 13 amino acids. CDR3 amino acids: CASSLYPGEKLFF.

The chain joins TRBV7-2 to TRBJ2-7; the TRBD2 assignment by TCRdb is unverifiable without DNA. CDR1 SGHTA and CDR2 FQGNSA come from the germline V gene. CDR3 length equals 14 residues. The CDR3 is CASSLGGGTYEQYF.

V usage is TRBV6-5 and J usage is TRBJ1-1. Germline V gene data show CDR1 as MNHEY and CDR2 as SVGAGI. The CDR3 loop spans 13 amino acids. CDR3 residues: CASSYSASTEAFF.

The genes are TRBV5-1 and TRBJ2-1; the D call from TCRdb, TRBD2, cannot be confirmed without DNA. CDR1 is SGHRS, CDR2 YFSETQ, per germline. This CDR3 has 15 amino acids. The CDR3 sequence: CASSFVTSGGNEQFF.

The chain carries TRBV9 and TRBJ1-4; TCRdb selects TRBD1, and the lack of DNA leaves this call unchecked. CDR3 size: 16 residues. Germline V gene data show CDR1 as SGDLS and CDR2 as YYNGEE. CDR3 residues: CASSPFEGTANEKLFF.

The chain combines TRBV29-1 with TRBJ2-3; no DNA is available, so the TRBD2 call from TCRdb remains unchecked. CDR1 and CDR2 (germline): SQVTM, ANQGSEA. The CDR3 sequence is 13 residues long. CDR3 amino acids: CSVGLAGGDTQYF.

The chain joins TRBV9 to TRBJ2-1. CDR1 and CDR2 from the germline V gene are SGDLS and YYNGEE. The CDR3 covers 13 residues. CDR3 sequence reads: CASSHEMYNEQFF. Full variable domain (remainder filled in from reference TRBV9 and TRBJ2-1): DSGVTQTPKHLITATGQRVTLRCSPRSGDLSVYWYQQSLDQGLQFLIQYYNGEERAKGNILERFSAQQFPDLHSELNLSSLELGDSALYFCASSHEMYNEQFFGPGTRLTVL.

The gene calls are TRBV27 and TRBJ2-1; no DNA is available, so the TRBD1 call from TCRdb remains unchecked. From germline, CDR1 is MNHEY and CDR2 SMNVEV (reference sequence). The CDR3 is 14 amino acids. The CDR3 here is CASKGSRTYNEQFF.

This chain connects TRBV7-8 to TRBJ2-2; TCRdb picks TRBD2, but there is no DNA to check that call. Germline-derived CDR1 and CDR2 are SGHVS and FQNEAQ. The CDR3 consists of 15 residues. The CDR3 is CASSTTNRAPGELFF.

The gene calls are TRBV19 and TRBJ2-4; TCRdb indicates TRBD2, and absent DNA this call remains unverified. This CDR3 comprises 12 residues. From germline, CDR1 is LNHDA and CDR2 SQIVND (reference sequence). The CDR3 loop reads CARGGWKNIQYF.

The chain joins TRBV4-2 to TRBJ1-2. CDR3 length: 15 residues. Germline loops: CDR1 LGHNA, CDR2 YNFKEQ. CDR3 protein: CASSQGRVSDYGYTF.

The rearrangement uses TRBV11-2 and TRBJ2-3; TCRdb returns TRBD1, unconfirmable since there is no DNA. This CDR3 is built from 13 residues. Germline CDR1 reads SGHAT; CDR2 reads FQNNGV. The CDR3: CASSFHRVDTQYF.

The rearrangement joins TRBV5-1 to TRBJ2-1; TCRdb's assignment of TRBD2 cannot be checked, as there is no DNA. This CDR3 comprises 14 residues. In germline, CDR1 is SGHRS, CDR2 YFSETQ. CDR3 sequence: CASRTGPNSNEQFF.